These 24 T cell receptor beta chains share one sample of origin, sequenced in a study of CD8+ T cells in alopecia areata. Once RNA had been extracted, it was reverse transcribed into cDNA to act as the sequencing template. TCRdb's table, derived via immunoSEQ multiplex PCR, lists solely in-frame clones and lacks some. The sample has more than 110,000 clones, nearly 55% seen once. As to treatment: oral pan-JAK inhibitor, 5-10 mg twice daily. This material consisted of CD8+ T cells sorted from blood, taken at week 4, from a patient treated with tofacitinib. Receptors were obtained from a human donor with alopecia areata.

The rearrangement joins TRBV29-1 to TRBJ2-2, with D perhaps assigned TRBD1 or TRBD2 (5 bases each). This CDR3 region has 14 residues. Trimming shortened V by 7 bases and J by 3 bases, and 15 bases separated the two germline ends. CDR1 and CDR2 (germline): SQVTM, ANQGSEA. In DNA form, the CDR3 reads TGCAGCGCCGAGGGGACCGAATACACCGGGGAGCTGTTTTTT. It translates to CSAEGTEYTGELFF.

This clone was counted between two and nine times. V and J are TRBV19 and TRBJ1-5; the D gene is possibly TRBD1 (5 bases). Trimming stripped 3 bases from V and 2 bases from J, with 14 bases between. In germline, CDR1 is LNHDA, CDR2 SQIVND (reference sequence). The CDR3 length is 16 residues. Here the CDR3 reads CASSIFFGGGNQPQHF. The CDR3 DNA reads as TGTGCCAGTAGTATTTTCTTCGGGGGAGGCAATCAGCCCCAGCATTTT.

In this sample, this clone turned up a few times. The chain is built from TRBV11-2 and TRBJ1-6, with 10 positions matching TRBD1. The V gene's germline CDR1 is SGHAT and CDR2 FQNNGV. Trimming took 5 bases from V and 10 from J; bases not matched to a gene: 5. The CDR3 has 14 amino acids. The CDR3 nucleotides read TGTGCCAGCAGCCGACAGGGGGCTCGGTCACCCCTCCACTTT. It encodes CASSRQGARSPLHF.

The chain recombines TRBV10-3 with TRBJ2-1, with D perhaps matching TRBD2 (6 bases). Germline CDR1 ENHRY, CDR2 SYGVKD. CDR3 length: 14 amino acids. Trimming shortened V by 4 bases and J by 0 bases, and 7 bases separated the two germline ends. CDR3 region: CAISVGGSYNEQFF. Here the CDR3 DNA reads TGTGCCATCAGTGTGGGGGGCTCCTACAATGAGCAGTTCTTC.

V gene TRBV5-1 combines with J gene TRBJ2-7; D is unclear. Trimming took off 4 bases at V and 1 base at J, with 12 bases between the two ends. The CDR3 loop spans 14 amino acids. Per germline, CDR1 SGHRS and CDR2 YFSETQ. The CDR3 loop reads CASSPDDASYEQYF. CDR3 coding DNA: TGCGCCAGCAGCCCAGACGACGCTTCCTACGAGCAGTACTTC.

A few counts support this clone. This chain joins TRBV4-1 and TRBJ1-3; 7 bases map to TRBD1. The CDR3 has 15 residues. V lost 3 bases, J lost 4 bases, and 6 bases stayed unmatched. Germline V gene sequence: CDR1 MGHRA, CDR2 YSYEKL. The CDR3 DNA follows: TGCGCCAGCAGCCAGCTAGGGGGCTCAGGAAACACCATATATTTT. It is translated as CASSQLGGSGNTIYF.

This clone was seen a handful of times. The chain has TRBV2 and TRBJ2-1; weak D call: TRBD2 (5 bases). Germline loops: CDR1 SNHLY, CDR2 FYNNEI. There are 12 residues in the CDR3. Trimming left V 7 bases short and J 11 bases short, with 15 bases between. CDR3 amino acids: CASTEGTLKQFF. For the CDR3, the DNA is TGTGCCAGCACCGAGGGTACCCTGAAGCAGTTCTTC.

The gene calls are TRBV18 and TRBJ2-7; D possibly corresponds to TRBD2 (5 bases). CDR1 and CDR2 (germline): KGHSH, LQKENI. The length of the CDR3 is 13 residues. V was trimmed by 2 bases and J by 6 bases, leaving 11 bases between them. CDR3 sequence: CASSPTGIGEQYF. The CDR3 bases are TGTGCCAGCTCACCAACGGGGATTGGCGAGCAGTACTTC.

V usage is TRBV29-1 and J usage is TRBJ2-5, with D possibly being TRBD1 or TRBD2 (8 bases each). The J call may be faulty, since TRBJ2-7 better matches the DNA end. This CDR3 region has 15 residues. From germline, CDR1 is SQVTM and CDR2 ANQGSEA. CDR3 in amino acids: CSVGGGQETPYEQYF. CDR3 sequence (DNA): TGCAGCGTCGGGGGGGGACAGGAGACCCCCTACGAGCAGTACTTC.

The chain employs TRBV5-1 and TRBJ1-1; 7 nucleotides match TRBD1. Per germline, CDR1 SGHRS and CDR2 YFSETQ. CDR3 length: 14 residues. V shed 3 bases and J 4 bases; nucleotides not matched to a gene: 6. CDR3 coding DNA: TGCGCCAGCAGCTGGCAAGGGACAGCCACTGAAGCTTTCTTT. The encoded protein is CASSWQGTATEAFF.

The genes are TRBV28 and TRBJ1-2, with TRBD1 matching 9 bases. The CDR3 covers 14 residues. Trimming cost V 5 bases and J 3 bases; bases outside gene matches: 4. CDR1 is MDHEN, CDR2 SYDVKM, per germline. This CDR3 is CASSGDRVDYGYTF. For the CDR3, the DNA is TGTGCCAGCAGTGGGGACAGGGTGGACTATGGCTACACCTTC.

V is TRBV29-1 and J is TRBJ2-5, with D perhaps TRBD2 (5 bases). The CDR3 is made up of 10 amino acids. Germline assignment: CDR1 SQVTM and CDR2 ANQGSEA. Trimming stripped 1 base from V and 11 bases from J, with 8 bases between. The chain's CDR3 is CSVEAGNQYF. The CDR3 DNA reads as TGCAGCGTTGAAGCCGGGAATCAGTACTTC.

This clone was found a few times. The chain recombines TRBV7-9 with TRBJ1-1; 7 bases are shared with TRBD1. Trimming removed 6 bases from V and 1 base from J; junction bases left unmatched: 11. This CDR3 is 16 amino acids long. Germline CDR1 and CDR2: SEHNR and FQNEAQ (reference sequence). For the CDR3, the DNA is TGTGCCAGCAGTCAATCCCCGGGACAGTCGAACACTGAAGCTTTCTTT. Translated, it gives CASSQSPGQSNTEAFF. The whole variable domain, remainder taken from reference TRBV7-9 and TRBJ1-1, is DTGVSQNPRHKITKRGQNVTFRCDPISEHNRLYWYRQTLGQGPEFLTYFQNEAQLEKSRLLSDRFSAERPKGSFSTLEIQRTEQGDSAMYLCASSQSPGQSNTEAFFGQGTRLTVV.

The rearrangement links TRBV19 to TRBJ2-2; possibly TRBD2 for D (5 bases). V was cut by 9 bases and J by 6 bases, with 11 bases left in between. The length of the CDR3 is 12 residues. Per the germline V gene, CDR1 is LNHDA and CDR2 is SQIVND (reference sequence). CDR3 nucleotides: TGTGCCAGCACTAGAGAGGCCGGGGAGCTGTTTTTT. Protein: CASTREAGELFF.

This clone has only a few counts. This chain links TRBV29-1 with TRBJ2-5; D remains unclear. The CDR3 consists of 17 residues. Trimming removed 0 bases from V and 2 bases from J, with 19 bases in between. Germline CDR1 SQVTM, CDR2 ANQGSEA. The CDR3 DNA reads TGCAGCGTTGAAGACAGGTTAAGAGGACGGCTACAAGAGACCCAGTACTTC. It specifies CSVEDRLRGRLQETQYF.

This chain uses TRBV4-1 with TRBJ1-1; D is ambiguous. Germline values: CDR1 MGHRA, CDR2 YSYEKL. This CDR3 has 14 amino acids. V gave up 4 bases and J gave up 1 base, with 10 bases separating them. The CDR3 region has the DNA TGCGCCAGCAGCCCTTTGATGGAGAACACTGAAGCTTTCTTT. Translation: CASSPLMENTEAFF.

As for this clone: This same CDR3 is encoded by further DNA sequences in the sample. V usage is TRBV9 and J usage is TRBJ2-3; D not resolved. The V gene lost 0 bases and the J gene lost 0 bases, with 8 bases spanning the gap. The CDR3 sequence is 15 residues long. CDR1 is SGDLS, CDR2 YYNGEE, per germline. The chain's CDR3 is CASSVAVDSTDTQYF. The DNA for the CDR3 is TGTGCCAGCAGCGTAGCCGTGGATAGCACAGATACGCAGTATTTT. Together with reference TRBV9 and TRBJ2-3, the CDR3 gives the full variable domain: DSGVTQTPKHLITATGQRVTLRCSPRSGDLSVYWYQQSLDQGLQFLIQYYNGEERAKGNILERFSAQQFPDLHSELNLSSLELGDSALYFCASSVAVDSTDTQYFGPGTRLTVL.

The CDR3 sequence is CSVEGGGTYEQYF. The CDR3 DNA sequence: TGCAGCGTTGAAGGGGGAGGCACCTACGAGCAGTACTTC. The rearrangement links TRBV29-1 to TRBJ2-7; a weak D match, TRBD2 (6 bases). The V gene lost 1 base and the J gene lost 2 bases, with 9 bases spanning the gap. The CDR3 loop spans 13 amino acids. Germline V gene sequence: CDR1 SQVTM, CDR2 ANQGSEA.

This clone has more than one count but fewer than ten. The chain employs TRBV30 and TRBJ2-5; 8 nucleotides line up with TRBD2. V lost 2 bases to trimming and J lost 2 bases; unmatched junction nucleotides: 7. Germline V lookup: CDR1 GTSNPN, CDR2 SVGIG (reference sequence). CDR3 length: 15 residues. The CDR3 reads CAWSRAGGRQETQYF. CDR3 nucleotides: TGTGCCTGGAGTAGGGCGGGGGGACGACAAGAGACCCAGTACTTC.

V is TRBV18 and J is TRBJ1-1; the match to TRBD1 covers 8 bases. With V trimmed by 4 bases and J by 6 bases, 7 bases remained unmatched. From germline, CDR1 is KGHSH and CDR2 LQKENI. This CDR3 spans 14 amino acids. In DNA form, the CDR3 reads TGTGCCAGCTCACGCCCGGGACAGGCGCCTGAAGCTTTCTTT. Translation gives CASSRPGQAPEAFF. Combining the CDR3 with reference TRBV18 and TRBJ1-1 gives the whole variable domain NAGVMQNPRHLVRRRGQEARLRCSPMKGHSHVYWYRQLPEEGLKFMVYLQKENIIDESGMPKERFSAEFPKEGPSILRIQQVVRGDSAAYFCASSRPGQAPEAFFGQGTRLTVV.

This clone came up a few times. The V and J genes are TRBV29-1 and TRBJ2-5; 9 bases match TRBD2. Germline V gives CDR1 SQVTM, CDR2 ANQGSEA. With V trimmed by 4 bases and J by 5 bases, 14 bases remained unmatched. The CDR3 runs 16 residues. The CDR3 protein is CSVGGASGARGETQYF. The CDR3 nucleotides are TGCAGCGTTGGAGGGGCTAGCGGGGCCCGGGGGGAGACCCAGTACTTC.

This clone has only one observation. V and J are TRBV29-1 and TRBJ2-6, with TRBD1 matching 7 bases. CDR3 size: 14 residues. V dropped 4 bases and J dropped 2; count of bases not matched to a gene: 2. Per germline, CDR1 SQVTM and CDR2 ANQGSEA. The CDR3 DNA sequence: TGCAGCGTTGGAGGGGGCGCTGGGGCCAACGTCCTGACTTTC. Encoded protein: CSVGGGAGANVLTF.

A few counts support this clone. The chain has TRBV13 and TRBJ1-5; D is undetermined. Trimming stripped 8 bases from V and 2 bases from J, with 16 bases between. Germline V gives CDR1 PRHDT, CDR2 FYEKMQ (reference sequence). The CDR3 is 15 amino acids. The CDR3 nucleotides read TGTGCCAGCTCCGCTGGGAGGCAGGGCAATCAGCCCCAGCATTTT. Amino acids: CASSAGRQGNQPQHF.

The genes are TRBV6-5 and TRBJ2-2, with D uncertain. V shed 6 bases and J shed 6 bases, with 5 bases lying between them. Germline V gene data show CDR1 as MNHEY and CDR2 as SVGAGI. The CDR3 extends over 11 amino acids. Written as DNA, the CDR3 is TGTGCCAGCAGCGCAGCCGGGGAGCTGTTTTTT. Protein: CASSAAGELFF.